This TCR beta chain was observed in a study of blood T cells in healthy people across ages. The CDR3 is 17 amino acids. Germline CDR1 and CDR2: SGDLS and YYNGEE. As regards this clonotype: Relative to the germline gene, one junction end is altered; a read error may explain this.

Together with a sample-barcoded 5' primer, a J-beta primer mix was included in a second PCR lasting about 6 to 12 cycles. Sequencing recovered at least 2.5 million CDR3-containing paired-end reads from each sample. MiXCR, applied by TCRdb to the 5' RACE reads, yields one record per CDR3 protein. The sample consists of around 1,800,000 distinct CDR3 sequences, more than 35% of them appearing once. Healthy Caucasian individuals from Russia aged roughly 6 to 90 served as donors. This sequence joins TRBV9 and TRBJ1-2; perhaps TRBD1 as D (6 bases). This TCR came from a human donor in good health. Sequencing input: blood. The DNA of the CDR3 is TGTGTCAGCCAAGGACGGGATTTGTCAGGGGAACGTAATGGCTACACCTTC. Translating gives CVSQGRDLSGERNGYTF.